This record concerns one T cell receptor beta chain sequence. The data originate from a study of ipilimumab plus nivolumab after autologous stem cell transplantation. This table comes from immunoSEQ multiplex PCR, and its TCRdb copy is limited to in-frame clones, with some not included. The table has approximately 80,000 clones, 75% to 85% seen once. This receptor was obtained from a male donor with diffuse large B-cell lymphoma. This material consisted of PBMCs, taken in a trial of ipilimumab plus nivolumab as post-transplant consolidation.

CDR3 nucleotide sequence: TGTGCCAGCAGCCTCGGACAGGGGTATAATTCACCCCTCCACTTT. Translating gives CASSLGQGYNSPLHF. The chain recombines TRBV9 with TRBJ1-6; 9 bases are a match to TRBD1. The germline CDR1 and CDR2 sequences are SGDLS and YYNGEE. V lost 4 bases to trimming and J lost 4 bases; unmatched junction nucleotides: 3. This CDR3 spans 15 amino acids. Drawing the rest from reference TRBV9 and TRBJ1-6, the complete variable domain is DSGVTQTPKHLITATGQRVTLRCSPRSGDLSVYWYQQSLDQGLQFLIQYYNGEERAKGNILERFSAQQFPDLHSELNLSSLELGDSALYFCASSLGQGYNSPLHFGNGTRLTVT.